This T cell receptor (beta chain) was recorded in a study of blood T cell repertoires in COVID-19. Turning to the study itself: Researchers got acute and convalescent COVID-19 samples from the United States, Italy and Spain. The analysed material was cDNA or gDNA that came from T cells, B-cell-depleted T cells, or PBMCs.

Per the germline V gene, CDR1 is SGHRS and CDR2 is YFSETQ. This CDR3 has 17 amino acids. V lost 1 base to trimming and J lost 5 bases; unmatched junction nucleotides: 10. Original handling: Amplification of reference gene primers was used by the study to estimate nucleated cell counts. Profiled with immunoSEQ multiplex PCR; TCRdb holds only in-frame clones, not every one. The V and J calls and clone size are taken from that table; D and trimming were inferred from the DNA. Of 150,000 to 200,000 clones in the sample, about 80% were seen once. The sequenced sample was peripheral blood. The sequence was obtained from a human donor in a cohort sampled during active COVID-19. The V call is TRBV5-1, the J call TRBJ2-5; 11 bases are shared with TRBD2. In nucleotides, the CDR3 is TGCGCCAGCAGCTTGAAGCCCTTAGCGGGGGGGCCTGAGACCCAGTACTTC. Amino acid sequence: CASSLKPLAGGPETQYF.